One and the same sample provided the 5 T cell receptor beta chains below, sequenced in a study of blood T cell repertoires in COVID-19. TCRdb's copy holds only in-frame clones and misses some; the assay was immunoSEQ multiplex PCR. The repertoire consists of 300,000 to 350,000 clones, with approximately 90% occurring once and the leading ten covering approximately 7.5%. The sequenced sample was peripheral blood. The receptors here all came from a woman in her thirties with COVID-19, enrolled during active disease.

This sequence joins TRBV2 and TRBJ1-4; a weak D match, TRBD1 (6 bases). In germline, CDR1 is SNHLY, CDR2 FYNNEI. The CDR3 consists of 12 residues. The V and J ends lost 7 bases and 8 bases respectively, with 11 bases between them. The CDR3 loop is CASNRAEEKLFF. DNA for the CDR3: TGTGCCAGCAACAGGGCTGAGGAAAAACTGTTTTTT. The full variable domain, completed using reference TRBV2 and TRBJ1-4, is EPEVTQTPSHQVTQMGQEVILRCVPISNHLYFYWYRQILGQKVEFLVSFYNNEISEKSEIFDDQFSVERPDGSNFTLKIRSTKLEDSAMYFCASNRAEEKLFFGSGTQLSVL.

This clone was seen a single time. V gene TRBV4-1 combines with J gene TRBJ1-4, with D hard to call. In germline, CDR1 is MGHRA, CDR2 YSYEKL. The V and J ends lost 3 bases and 3 bases respectively, with 8 bases between them. This CDR3 region has 14 residues. The CDR3 here is CASSQRHPNEKLFF. The CDR3 DNA sequence: TGCGCCAGCAGCCAGAGACATCCTAATGAAAAACTGTTTTTT.

This chain links TRBV28 with TRBJ1-2; D is unresolved. Deletions cut 3 bases from V and 6 bases from J, with 17 bases between. Per germline, CDR1 MDHEN and CDR2 SYDVKM. The CDR3 runs to 15 residues. The CDR3 DNA sequence: TGTGCCAGCAGTTTGACCTTGTTGTCGCAGGATGGCTACACCTTC. Its protein is CASSLTLLSQDGYTF.

V usage is TRBV6-1 and J usage is TRBJ2-1; 8 positions agree with TRBD2. The CDR3 is 15 amino acids. J gave up 4 bases and V 2 bases, and 4 bases lay outside the gene matches. Germline V CDR1 and CDR2: MNHNS, SASEGT. The CDR3 DNA reads as TGTGCCAGCAGTGAATTCAAGCGGGGGTACAATGAGCAGTTCTTC. Its protein product is CASSEFKRGYNEQFF.

In this sample, this clone turned up once. This chain uses TRBV2 with TRBJ2-3; TRBD2 matches 8 bases. Unmatched junction bases numbered 1, after V lost 7 bases and J lost 1 base. The V gene's germline CDR1 is SNHLY and CDR2 FYNNEI. This CDR3 region has 13 residues. CDR3 sequence: CASMREGTDTQYF. The CDR3 DNA sequence: TGTGCCAGCATGCGGGAGGGCACAGATACGCAGTATTTT.